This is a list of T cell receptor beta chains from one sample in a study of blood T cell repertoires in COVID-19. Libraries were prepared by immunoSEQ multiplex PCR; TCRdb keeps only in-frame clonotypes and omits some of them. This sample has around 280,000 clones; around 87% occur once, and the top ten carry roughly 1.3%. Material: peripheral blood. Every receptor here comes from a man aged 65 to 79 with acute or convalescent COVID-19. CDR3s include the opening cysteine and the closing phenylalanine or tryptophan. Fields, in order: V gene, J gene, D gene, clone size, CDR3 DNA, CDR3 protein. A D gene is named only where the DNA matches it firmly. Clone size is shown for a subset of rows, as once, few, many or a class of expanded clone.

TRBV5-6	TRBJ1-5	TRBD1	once	TGTGCCAGCAGCTTAGCACAGGGGGCCCGGCAGCCCCAGCATTTT	CASSLAQGARQPQHF
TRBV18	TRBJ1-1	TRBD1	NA	TGTGCCAGCTCACAGGGAACAGGGGGTGTATCTGAAGCTTTCTTT	CASSQGTGGVSEAFF
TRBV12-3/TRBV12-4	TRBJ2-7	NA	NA	TGTGCCAGCAGTTTTAGTTCCGAGCAGTACTTC	CASSFSSEQYF
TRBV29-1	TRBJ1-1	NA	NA	TGCAGCGCTACACAGGACAGGAACACTGAAGCTTTCTTT	CSATQDRNTEAFF
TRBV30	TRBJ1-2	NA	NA	TGTGCCTGGAGTGTGGGAGGGGTCTATGGCTACACCTTC	CAWSVGGVYGYTF
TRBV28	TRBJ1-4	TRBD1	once	TGTGCCAGCTCAGGACAGGGGGCGAAAGCTGAAAAACTGTTTTTT	CASSGQGAKAEKLFF
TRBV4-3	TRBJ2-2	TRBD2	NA	TGCGCCAGCAGCCAAGAGTCTAGCGGGAGAGGCACCGGGGAGCTGTTTTTT	CASSQESSGRGTGELFF
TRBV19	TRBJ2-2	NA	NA	TGTGCCAGTAGTACCCAGGGAGGCACCGGGGAGCTGTTTTTT	CASSTQGGTGELFF
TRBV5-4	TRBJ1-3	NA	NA	TGTGCCAGCAGCTTTAAGGGCGGGGCGACTGGAAACACCATATATTTT	CASSFKGGATGNTIYF
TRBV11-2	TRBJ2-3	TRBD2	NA	TGTGCCAGCAGCCGACTAGCGGGGGGTACAGATACGCAGTATTTT	CASSRLAGGTDTQYF
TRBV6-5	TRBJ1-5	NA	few	TGTGCCAGCAGGCCTACTAGGGAAGGGCCCCAGCATTTT	CASRPTREGPQHF
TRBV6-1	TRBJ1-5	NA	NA	TGTGCCAGCAGTGAATTATCGAGCTCGGGTCAGCCCCAGCATTTT	CASSELSSSGQPQHF
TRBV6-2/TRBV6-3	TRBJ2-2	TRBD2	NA	TGTGCCAGCAGTTATTTTCCGGGAGGGAGGTCCGGGGAGCTGTTTTTT	CASSYFPGGRSGELFF
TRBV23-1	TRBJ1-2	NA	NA	TGCGCCAGACCGGGCGGCAGGGCCAATGGCTACACCTTC	CARPGGRANGYTF
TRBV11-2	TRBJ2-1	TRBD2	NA	TGTGCCAGCAGCTTAACAGCGGGGGTGAATTACAATGAGCAGTTCTTC	CASSLTAGVNYNEQFF
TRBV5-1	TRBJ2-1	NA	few	TGCGCCAGCAGCTTGGACGAGGCGGGCTACAATGAGCAGTTCTTC	CASSLDEAGYNEQFF
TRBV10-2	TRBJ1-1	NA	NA	TGCGCCAGCAGTGATCCGGGGTTTGGCACTGAAGCTTTCTTT	CASSDPGFGTEAFF
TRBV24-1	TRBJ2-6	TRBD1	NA	TGTGCCACCAGTGCCCTTCCGGGACAGGGCACTGGGGCCAACGTCCTGACTTTC	CATSALPGQGTGANVLTF
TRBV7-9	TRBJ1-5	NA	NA	TGTGCCAGCAGCCTGCTAAATCAGCCCCAGCATTTT	CASSLLNQPQHF
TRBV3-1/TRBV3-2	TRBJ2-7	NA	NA	TGTGCCAGCAGCCAGTTAGATCCCTCCTACGAGCAGTACTTC	CASSQLDPSYEQYF
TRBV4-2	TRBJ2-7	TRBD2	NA	TGTGCCAGCAGCCGCAAAGCGGGGGGGAAGTACGAGCAGTACTTC	CASSRKAGGKYEQYF
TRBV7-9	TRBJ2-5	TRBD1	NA	TGTGCCAGCAGCCCAAGACAGGGAAAGGAGACCCAGTACTTC	CASSPRQGKETQYF
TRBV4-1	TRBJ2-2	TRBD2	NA	TGCGCCAGCAGCCCAAACGGGGGGGCCGTTCCCGGGGAGCTGTTTTTT	CASSPNGGAVPGELFF
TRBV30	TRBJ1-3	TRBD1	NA	TGTGCCTGGGTATTACAGGGGTTGACTGGAAACACCATATATTTT	CAWVLQGLTGNTIYF
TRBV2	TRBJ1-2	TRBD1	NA	TGTGCCAGCAGTGAAAATACAGGGGGCTGGGGCTACACCTTC	CASSENTGGWGYTF
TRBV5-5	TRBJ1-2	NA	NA	TGTGCCAGCAGCGCAGGGTCTTCAAACTATGGCTACACCTTC	CASSAGSSNYGYTF
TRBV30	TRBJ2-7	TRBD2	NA	TGTGCCTGGAGACCAATCCTAGCGGGCGGACACGAGCAGTACTTC	CAWRPILAGGHEQYF
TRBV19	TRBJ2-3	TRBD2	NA	TGTGCCAGTAGTATTAGCGGGAGGGTCACAGATACGCAGTATTTT	CASSISGRVTDTQYF
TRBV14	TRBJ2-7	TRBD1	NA	TGTGCCAGCAGCCGAGACAGGGGTGCCTACGAGCAGTACTTC	CASSRDRGAYEQYF
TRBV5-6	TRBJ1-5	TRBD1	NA	TGTGCCAGCAGCTTGACAGGGGGTTTCAATCAGCCCCAGCATTTT	CASSLTGGFNQPQHF
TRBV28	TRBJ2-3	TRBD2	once	TGTGCCAGCAGGTTCTCAGAGCGGGGGGGCCATTTAGATACGCAGTATTTT	CASRFSERGGHLDTQYF
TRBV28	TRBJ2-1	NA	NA	TGTGCCAGCAGTTTATCAATCAATGAGCAGTTCTTC	CASSLSINEQFF
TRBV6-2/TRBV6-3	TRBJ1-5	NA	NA	TGTGCCAGCAGTTACTCCCGGTCCCAGGGGCTGAGCAATCAGCCCCAGCATTTT	CASSYSRSQGLSNQPQHF
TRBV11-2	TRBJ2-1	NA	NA	TGTGCCAGCAGCCCTCGGGGGTCCTACAATGAGCAGTTCTTC	CASSPRGSYNEQFF
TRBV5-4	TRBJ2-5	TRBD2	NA	TGTGCCAGCAGCTTTACTAGCGGGGGCCAAGAGACCCAGTACTTC	CASSFTSGGQETQYF
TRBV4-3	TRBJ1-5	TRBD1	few	TGCGCCAGCAGCCAAGGAACAGGGGATAATCAGCCCCAGCATTTT	CASSQGTGDNQPQHF
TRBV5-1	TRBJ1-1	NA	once	TGCGCCAGCAGCACGGGACACCCGGACACTGAAGCTTTCTTT	CASSTGHPDTEAFF
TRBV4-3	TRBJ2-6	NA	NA	TGCGCCAGCAGCCAAGAGGACTACTCTGGGGCCAACGTCCTGACTTTC	CASSQEDYSGANVLTF
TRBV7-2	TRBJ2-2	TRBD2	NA	TGTGCCAGCAGCTTAGAGGGACTAGTCCCCGGGGAGCTGTTTTTT	CASSLEGLVPGELFF
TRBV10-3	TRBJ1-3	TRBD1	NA	TGTGCCATCAGTGATACAGGGGCTGGAAACACCATATATTTT	CAISDTGAGNTIYF
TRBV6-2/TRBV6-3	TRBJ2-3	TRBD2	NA	TGTGCCAGCAGCACCGCTAGCGGCTCAGATACGCAGTATTTT	CASSTASGSDTQYF